The sequence of this T cell receptor beta chain was determined in a study of shared clonotypes between healthy human individuals. Study-level results: The study found about 5% of naive CD4 clonotypes shared across several donors.

The length of the CDR3 is 16 residues. Germline V lookup: CDR1 MDHEN, CDR2 SYDVKM. J lost 1 base, V lost 7 bases, and 4 bases had no gene match. Sequenced by immunoSEQ multiplex PCR; TCRdb stores in-frame clones only, minus some. The sample shows a few million clones, roughly nine tenths of them seen only once. Notes on this clone: As yet, its antigen is unknown.

The TCR was taken from a man between 18 and 35 years old in good health. The sample consisted of naive CD4+ T cells sorted from blood. Subset described: CD45RA+ positively selected. The chain uses TRBV28 and TRBJ2-2, with 12 bases identical to TRBD1. This CDR3 is CASIGDRGRNTGELFF. CDR3 nucleotide sequence: TGTGCCAGCATAGGGGACAGGGGGCGGAACACCGGGGAGCTGTTTTTT.